This T cell receptor beta chain was documented in a study of blood T cells in healthy people across ages. Study-wide findings and caveats: Whereas aged donors had fewer naive CD4+ cells, long-lived donors had more of them and higher diversity. Diversity of TCR beta per million T cells declined in a roughly linear way with age.

Germline V lookup: CDR1 SQVTM, CDR2 ANQGSEA. The length of the CDR3 is 13 residues. This clonotype is a singleton in its sample. Its target is not known. Sequence at one end of the junction differs from germline and may be a read error. Sample-barcoded 5' priming and a J-beta primer mix drove a second PCR of roughly 7 to 11 cycles. A 12-random-nucleotide template-switch adaptor tagged each cDNA molecule. TCRdb ran MiXCR on the 5' RACE reads and lists one entry per CDR3 protein. Here the sample spans around 600,000 distinct CDR3 sequences, under 55% being singletons. The sequencing sample was made of blood. This sequence was found in a man aged 80 or over in good health. V is TRBV29-1 and J is TRBJ1-1; 7 nucleotides align to TRBD1. The CDR3 loop reads CSARDSMNTGAFF. DNA for the CDR3: TGCAGCGCCCGGGACAGCATGAACACTGGAGCTTTCTTT.